These T cell receptor beta chains were read from a single sample in a study of shared clonotypes between healthy human individuals. Produced via immunoSEQ multiplex PCR; TCRdb's table is partial and in-frame only. The table includes 100,000 to 120,000 clones, around 71% detected once. The sequenced sample was memory CD8+ T cells sorted from blood. The source of these receptors is a woman in her thirties in good health. Both conserved end residues are part of each CDR3. A D gene is named only where the DNA matches it firmly. Clone size is not always given. Where it is, it says once, few, many or a class for expanded clones.

d_call clone_size j_call v_call cdr3_aa cdr3_nt
TRBD2 many TRBJ2-1 TRBV9 CASSVSGSGYNEQFF TGTGCCAGCAGCGTTAGCGGGAGTGGGTACAATGAGCAGTTCTTC
- - TRBJ1-4 TRBV28 CASSFSVKLFF TGTGCCAGCAGTTTCAGCGTTAAACTGTTTTTT
- - TRBJ2-7 TRBV10-2 CASSGLTGQSYEQYF TGCGCCAGCAGTGGGTTGACCGGACAGTCCTACGAGCAGTACTTC
- - TRBJ2-1 TRBV5-8 CASSLAYKQFF TGTGCCAGCAGCTTGGCGTACAAGCAGTTCTTC
TRBD2 - TRBJ2-7 TRBV7-9 CASSQLAGSYEQYF TGTGCCAGCAGTCAACTAGCGGGCTCCTACGAGCAGTACTTC
TRBD2 - TRBJ2-7 TRBV27 CASSMRLAGFPYEQYF TGTGCCAGCAGTATGAGACTAGCGGGATTCCCCTACGAGCAGTACTTC
TRBD1 - TRBJ2-1 TRBV28 CASSPDRTSNRGQVVQNEQFF TGTGCCAGCAGTCCCGACAGAACCTCGAACAGGGGGCAGGTTGTACAGAATGAGCAGTTCTTC
TRBD2 - TRBJ2-7 TRBV5-1 CASSQGLAGTYEQYF TGCGCCAGCAGCCAGGGACTAGCGGGAACCTACGAGCAGTACTTC
- - TRBJ1-1 TRBV28 CASSPVPGVQTEAFF TGTGCCAGCAGTCCCGTGCCAGGGGTGCAGACTGAAGCTTTCTTT
- - TRBJ1-2 TRBV6-1 CASSYQGGSDGYTF TGTGCCAGCAGTTATCAGGGCGGGTCTGATGGCTACACCTTC
- - TRBJ1-2 TRBV10-1 CASSEGRLGYGYTF TGCGCCAGCAGTGAGGGACGTTTGGGCTATGGCTACACCTTC
TRBD1 once TRBJ2-7 TRBV29-1 CSVGTGQNYEQYF TGCAGCGTTGGGACAGGGCAAAACTACGAGCAGTACTTC
TRBD1 - TRBJ2-3 TRBV5-1 CASSKDRADTQYF TGCGCCAGCAGCAAAGACAGGGCGGATACGCAGTATTTT
- - TRBJ2-1 TRBV7-9 CASSPWGTGVPNEQFF TGTGCCAGCAGCCCGTGGGGTACGGGAGTGCCCAATGAGCAGTTCTTC
- - TRBJ1-2 TRBV27 CASSPQLTVTNYGYTF TGTGCCAGCAGTCCACAATTGACAGTAACTAACTATGGCTACACCTTC
- few TRBJ2-7 TRBV11-2 CASSENRWTIDYEQYF TGTGCCAGCAGCGAGAATAGGTGGACTATCGACTACGAGCAGTACTTC
- once TRBJ2-7 TRBV25-1 CASSESDTQISYEQYF TGTGCCAGCAGTGAGTCTGACACCCAGATCTCCTACGAGCAGTACTTC
- - TRBJ2-7 TRBV6-5 CASSYGQGMEQYF TGTGCCAGCAGTTATGGGCAGGGTATGGAGCAGTACTTC
TRBD1 few TRBJ1-1 TRBV7-9 CASSSGTGEAFF TGTGCCAGCAGCTCCGGGACAGGTGAAGCTTTCTTT
- - TRBJ2-7 TRBV9 CASSVAGIWGEQYF TGTGCCAGCAGCGTAGCCGGCATTTGGGGCGAGCAGTACTTC
TRBD2 - TRBJ2-7 TRBV7-8 CASSLLAGDPREQYF TGTGCCAGCAGCTTACTAGCGGGAGATCCGCGTGAGCAGTACTTC
- - TRBJ1-4 TRBV2 CASMHDGTANEKLFF TGTGCCAGCATGCACGACGGGACGGCTAATGAAAAACTGTTTTTT
- many TRBJ2-7 TRBV30 CACGRRYEQYF TGTGCCTGCGGGAGAAGGTACGAGCAGTACTTC
TRBD1 - TRBJ2-7 TRBV2 CASRRAGTGTLYEQYF TGTGCCAGCAGGAGGGCCGGGACAGGGACCCTCTACGAGCAGTACTTC
- - TRBJ1-2 TRBV13 CASSLEEGSYGYTF TGTGCCAGCAGCTTAGAGGAGGGAAGCTATGGCTACACCTTC
TRBD2 once TRBJ2-7 TRBV5-4 CASRHSGSNDEQYF TGTGCCAGCAGACATAGCGGGAGTAATGACGAGCAGTACTTC
- - TRBJ1-2 TRBV27 CASSFAAQSSNYGYTF TGTGCCAGCAGTTTTGCTGCACAGTCCTCTAACTATGGCTACACCTTC
TRBD1 few TRBJ1-4 TRBV25-1 CASSGRTGEGSEKLFF TGTGCCAGCAGTGGGCGGACAGGGGAAGGCAGTGAAAAACTGTTTTTT
- - TRBJ2-2 TRBV7-9 CASIPTQGWFGTGELFF TGTGCCAGCATCCCGACTCAGGGATGGTTCGGCACCGGGGAGCTGTTTTTT
- - TRBJ2-6 TRBV9 CASSVGCQGGNSGANVLTF TGTGCCAGCAGCGTAGGATGCCAGGGGGGGAACTCTGGGGCCAACGTCCTGACTTTC
TRBD1 - TRBJ2-7 TRBV7-9 CASSSWTGNEQYF TGTGCCAGCAGCAGCTGGACAGGGAACGAGCAGTACTTC
- - TRBJ2-7 TRBV27 CASSLGLGAYEQYF TGTGCCAGCAGTTTGGGCCTCGGGGCCTACGAGCAGTACTTC
TRBD2 once TRBJ2-3 TRBV30 CAWSVLAGGPDTQYF TGTGCCTGGAGTGTACTAGCGGGAGGGCCAGATACGCAGTATTTT
- once TRBJ2-7 TRBV18 CASSDGSNYEQYF TGTGCCAGCTCAGACGGGTCTAACTACGAGCAGTACTTC
- few TRBJ2-2 TRBV11-2 CASSWGFTGSRTTGELFF TGTGCCAGCAGCTGGGGATTTACAGGGTCGCGTACCACCGGGGAGCTGTTTTTT
- - TRBJ2-2 TRBV4-2 CASSQVGGGRAGELFF TGTGCCAGCAGCCAAGTCGGGGGAGGTCGGGCCGGGGAGCTGTTTTTT
- few TRBJ2-2 TRBV19 CASKSEGDTGELFF TGTGCCAGTAAATCGGAGGGGGACACCGGGGAGCTGTTTTTT
TRBD2 - TRBJ2-7 TRBV7-9 CASSFRVAGSYEQYF TGTGCCAGCAGCTTTCGGGTAGCGGGGTCCTACGAGCAGTACTTC
TRBD1 many TRBJ1-4 TRBV6-1 CASSEGQGNEKLFF TGTGCCAGCAGTGAGGGACAGGGGAATGAAAAACTGTTTTTT
TRBD1 - TRBJ2-7 TRBV29-1 CSVDRGPGQYF TGCAGCGTCGACAGGGGGCCGGGGCAGTACTTC
TRBD2 many TRBJ2-3 TRBV5-1 CASSPGLTSSVGTDTQYF TGCGCCAGCAGCCCGGGACTAACAAGTTCGGTGGGCACAGATACGCAGTATTTT
TRBD2 - TRBJ2-7 TRBV27 CASSPRLAGPYEQYF TGTGCCAGCAGTCCAAGACTAGCGGGCCCCTACGAGCAGTACTTC
TRBD1 many TRBJ1-1 TRBV19 CASSPNRDRVSTEAFF TGTGCCAGTAGCCCAAACCGGGACAGGGTTTCCACTGAAGCTTTCTTT
TRBD2 once TRBJ2-3 TRBV10-3 CAISEGREILTQYF TGTGCCATCAGTGAGGGGCGGGAGATATTGACGCAGTATTTT
TRBD1 - TRBJ2-7 TRBV28 CASSLRQGPSYEQYF TGTGCCAGCAGTTTGCGACAGGGGCCTTCCTACGAGCAGTACTTC